This T cell receptor (beta chain) was identified during a study of CD8+ T cells in alopecia areata. Across the whole study: Treatment of the treated patients consisted of oral tofacitinib, 5 to 10 mg twice daily. Findings and caveats of the study: Clonality was higher in lesional than normal scalp, especially in alopecia totalis/universalis. In scalp samples, resident alphabeta T cells of normal skin are also sequenced.

Sequencing used cDNA as its template, made by extracting RNA and reverse transcribing it. The data were produced by immunoSEQ multiplex PCR, yet TCRdb's version contains in-frame clones alone and is incomplete. Of some 99,000 clones listed, roughly 42% are singletons. V lost 1 base to trimming and J lost 5 bases, with 15 bases between them. Germline loops: CDR1 GTSNPN, CDR2 SVGIG (reference sequence). The CDR3 has 14 amino acids. In its sample, this clone was seen a few times. Its antigen is not known. The source is a human donor with alopecia areata. Sequencing was carried out using CD4+ T cells sorted from blood. V and J are TRBV30 and TRBJ2-7; D remains unclear. CDR3: CAWSEARLGNEQYF. CDR3 DNA: TGTGCCTGGAGTGAGGCCCGCCTTGGGAACGAGCAGTACTTC.